A single sample gave rise to the 16 T cell receptor beta chains below, sequenced in a study of cytomegalovirus exposure and HLA in healthy donors. Profiling relied on immunoSEQ multiplex PCR, and the TCRdb table lists in-frame clones only, not all of them. In the table there are about 360,000 clones, just over 85% of which are singletons. Sequenced input: PBMCs. The receptors here all came from a young woman in good health and CMV-seronegative.

The chain joins TRBV9 to TRBJ2-1, with D possibly TRBD1 on 6 matching bases. Germline CDR1 reads SGDLS; CDR2 reads YYNGEE. CDR3 length: 16 amino acids. V dropped 0 bases and J dropped 6 bases, with 16 bases sitting between them. The CDR3 DNA sequence: TGTGCCAGCAGCGTAGGAGGGGGAGCCAGACGCAATGAGCAGTTCTTC. This codes for CASSVGGGARRNEQFF.

The chain employs TRBV30 and TRBJ2-2; D is possibly TRBD2 (5 bases). The germline CDR1 and CDR2 sequences are GTSNPN and SVGIG (reference sequence). The CDR3 sequence is 15 residues long. Trimming shortened V by 4 bases and J by 1 base, and 13 bases separated the two germline ends. The CDR3 bases are TGTGCCTGGACCCTCTTACGGGAGAACACCGGGGAGCTGTTTTTT. It is translated as CAWTLLRENTGELFF.

The rearrangement uses TRBV2 and TRBJ1-5; 9 bases are shared with TRBD1. Germline CDR1 reads SNHLY; CDR2 reads FYNNEI. CDR3 length: 14 residues. V trimming: 5 bases; J trimming: 2 bases; junction bases outside the gene matches: 1. CDR3 nucleotide sequence: TGTGCCAGCAGTACAGGGGGCGGCAATCAGCCCCAGCATTTT. It translates to CASSTGGGNQPQHF.

The chain links TRBV11-2 to TRBJ2-1; D not certain. The V gene's germline CDR1 is SGHAT and CDR2 FQNNGV. With 3 bases removed from V and 0 bases from J, the gap between germline ends came to 18 bases. The CDR3 runs 18 residues. The CDR3 reads CASSLWFRRRSSYNEQFF. The CDR3, as DNA: TGTGCCAGCAGCTTGTGGTTCAGGCGCCGAAGCTCCTACAATGAGCAGTTCTTC.

The genes are TRBV7-9 and TRBJ1-1, with TRBD1 as a possible D gene (6 bases). Germline CDR1 reads SEHNR; CDR2 reads FQNEAQ (reference sequence). The CDR3 sequence is 16 residues long. V dropped 4 bases and J dropped 2 bases, with 17 bases sitting between them. The CDR3 loop reads CASSSRLGAQNTEAFF. CDR3 in DNA: TGTGCCAGCAGCTCTCGATTGGGGGCCCAAAACACTGAAGCTTTCTTT.

V gene TRBV5-4 combines with J gene TRBJ1-5; possibly TRBD1 for D (6 bases). V lost 2 bases and J 7 bases, leaving 13 bases between the germline ends. Germline CDR1 reads SGHNT; CDR2 reads YYREEE (reference sequence). This CDR3 has 14 residues. The CDR3 loop reads CASSLEGVGQPQHF. The CDR3, as DNA: TGTGCCAGCAGCTTAGAGGGGGTGGGCCAGCCCCAGCATTTT.

The chain is built from TRBV25-1 and TRBJ2-1; D unclear. Trimming removed 2 bases from V and 0 bases from J, with 8 bases in between. This CDR3 region has 15 residues. Germline V CDR1 and CDR2: MGHDK, SYGVNS. The CDR3 DNA follows: TGTGCCAGCAGTGAAGGATCGGGCTCCTACAATGAGCAGTTCTTC. Translating it yields CASSEGSGSYNEQFF.

The chain recombines TRBV5-1 with TRBJ2-1; TRBD2 matches at 9 bases. Germline CDR1 is SGHRS and CDR2 is YFSETQ. Unmatched junction bases numbered 8, after V lost 6 bases and J lost 1 base. The CDR3 has 16 residues. CDR3 nucleotide sequence: TGCGCCAGCATTGCGGGGGGGGCCGGGTCCTACAATGAGCAGTTCTTC. It is translated as CASIAGGAGSYNEQFF.

This chain connects TRBV28 to TRBJ2-7; possibly TRBD1 for D (5 bases). The germline V and J ends were trimmed by 8 bases and 10 bases, with 15 bases remaining between them. The germline V gene encodes CDR1 MDHEN and CDR2 SYDVKM. The CDR3 is 11 amino acids. CDR3 sequence: CASSQGPIQYF. CDR3 bases: TGTGCCAGCTCCCAGGGTCCGATCCAGTACTTC.

The chain couples TRBV18 to TRBJ2-7; D is unclear. Trimming cost V 5 bases and J 3 bases, with 5 bases left between them. This CDR3 region has 11 residues. Germline lookup yields CDR1 KGHSH and CDR2 LQKENI. The CDR3 loop is CASSRDYEQYF. The CDR3 DNA reads as TGTGCCAGCTCAAGAGACTACGAGCAGTACTTC.

This clone was recorded a few times. J is TRBJ2-1 and V is TRBV2; 9 positions match TRBD2. CDR1 is SNHLY and CDR2 is FYNNEI in the germline V gene. CDR3 size: 15 residues. The J segment lost 2 bases and the V segment lost 6 bases, leaving 5 bases of the junction unmatched. As DNA, the CDR3 is TGTGCCAGCAGCTATAGCGGGGGTCCCTACAATGAGCAGTTCTTC. Translation: CASSYSGGPYNEQFF.

This chain links TRBV11-2 with TRBJ1-2; 7 nucleotides line up with TRBD1. The CDR3 is 11 amino acids. V was pared by 1 base and J by 14 bases, with 4 bases of the junction left unmatched. From germline, CDR1 is SGHAT and CDR2 FQNNGV. CDR3 nucleotide sequence: TGTGCCAGCAGCTTAGGGGACAGCCAGACCTTC. Amino acids: CASSLGDSQTF.

The V and J genes are TRBV7-9 and TRBJ1-4; 7 bases are a match to TRBD1. The CDR3 runs to 16 residues. In germline, CDR1 is SEHNR, CDR2 FQNEAQ (reference sequence). Losses at the gene ends were 6 bases for V and 6 bases for J; bases not matched to a gene: 13. Written as DNA, the CDR3 is TGTGCCAGCAGGCCCCCTTCACAGGGGTTGGATGAAAAACTGTTTTTT. Its translation: CASRPPSQGLDEKLFF.

The V gene is TRBV10-3, the J gene TRBJ2-7; 10 bases are a match to TRBD1. Germline values: CDR1 ENHRY, CDR2 SYGVKD. This CDR3 has 16 residues. The J segment lost 3 bases and the V segment lost 0 bases, leaving 5 bases of the junction unmatched. Here the CDR3 DNA reads TGTGCCATCAGTGAGTCAATCGGACAGGGGGTCTACGAGCAGTACTTC. Its translation is CAISESIGQGVYEQYF.

The rearrangement joins TRBV5-6 to TRBJ2-2; maybe TRBD1 (6 bases). Germline CDR1 and CDR2: SGHDT and YYEEEE. The CDR3 spans 15 residues. V lost 2 bases, J lost 4 bases, and 12 bases lay in between. CDR3 DNA: TGTGCCAGCAGCTTTTACAGGGAGTTCACCGGGGAGCTGTTTTTT. Translated, it gives CASSFYREFTGELFF.

V and J are TRBV5-1 and TRBJ2-7; D unclear. The CDR3 has 12 residues. Per the germline V gene, CDR1 is SGHRS and CDR2 is YFSETQ. Trimming pared 7 bases from V and 0 bases from J, leaving 8 bases between. In nucleotides, the CDR3 is TGCGCCAGCTGGGCCGACTCCTACGAGCAGTACTTC. This gives the protein CASWADSYEQYF.